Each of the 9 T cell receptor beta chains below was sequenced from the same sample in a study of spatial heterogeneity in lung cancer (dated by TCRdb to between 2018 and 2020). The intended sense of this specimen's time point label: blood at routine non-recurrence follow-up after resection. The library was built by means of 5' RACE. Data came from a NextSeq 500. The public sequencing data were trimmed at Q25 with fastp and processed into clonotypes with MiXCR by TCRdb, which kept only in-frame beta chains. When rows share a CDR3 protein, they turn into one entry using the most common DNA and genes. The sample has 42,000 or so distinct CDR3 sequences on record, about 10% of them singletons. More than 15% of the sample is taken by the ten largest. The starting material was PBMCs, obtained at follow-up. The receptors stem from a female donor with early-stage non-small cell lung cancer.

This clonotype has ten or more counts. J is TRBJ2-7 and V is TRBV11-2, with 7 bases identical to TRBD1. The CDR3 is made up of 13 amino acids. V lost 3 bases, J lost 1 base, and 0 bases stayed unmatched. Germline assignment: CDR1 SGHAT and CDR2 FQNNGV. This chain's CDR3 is CASSLGQSYEQYF. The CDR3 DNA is TGTGCCAGCAGCTTGGGACAGTCCTACGAGCAGTACTTC.

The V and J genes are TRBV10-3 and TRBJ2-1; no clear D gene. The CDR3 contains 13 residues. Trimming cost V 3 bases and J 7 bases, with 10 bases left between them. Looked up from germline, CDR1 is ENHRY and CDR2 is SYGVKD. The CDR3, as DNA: TGTGCCATCAGTGATGGCCAGGCAAATGAGCAGTTCTTC. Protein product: CAISDGQANEQFF.

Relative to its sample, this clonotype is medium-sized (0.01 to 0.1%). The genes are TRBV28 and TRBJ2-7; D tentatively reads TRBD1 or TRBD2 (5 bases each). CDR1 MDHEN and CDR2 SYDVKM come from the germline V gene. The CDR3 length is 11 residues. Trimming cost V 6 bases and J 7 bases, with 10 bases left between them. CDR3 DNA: TGTGCCAGCAGCGGGGCGAGAGAGCAGTACTTC. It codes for CASSGAREQYF.

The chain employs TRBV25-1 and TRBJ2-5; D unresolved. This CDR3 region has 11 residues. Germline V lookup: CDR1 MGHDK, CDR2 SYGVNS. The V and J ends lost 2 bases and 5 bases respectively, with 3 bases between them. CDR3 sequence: CASSEEETQYF. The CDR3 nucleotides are TGTGCCAGCAGTGAAGAGGAGACCCAGTACTTC.

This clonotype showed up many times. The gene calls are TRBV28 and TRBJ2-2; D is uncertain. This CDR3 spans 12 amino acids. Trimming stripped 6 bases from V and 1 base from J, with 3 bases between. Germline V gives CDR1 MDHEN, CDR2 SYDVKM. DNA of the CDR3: TGTGCCAGCAGGGAGAACACCGGGGAGCTGTTTTTT. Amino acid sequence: CASRENTGELFF.

The CDR3 protein is CASSDREETQYF. The CDR3 DNA sequence: TGTGCCAGCTCCGACAGAGAAGAGACCCAGTACTTC. This sequence joins TRBV7-8 and TRBJ2-5, with D perhaps TRBD1 (5 bases). Germline CDR1 is SGHVS and CDR2 is FQNEAQ. This CDR3 has 12 amino acids. V gave up 8 bases and J gave up 3 bases, with 10 bases separating them.

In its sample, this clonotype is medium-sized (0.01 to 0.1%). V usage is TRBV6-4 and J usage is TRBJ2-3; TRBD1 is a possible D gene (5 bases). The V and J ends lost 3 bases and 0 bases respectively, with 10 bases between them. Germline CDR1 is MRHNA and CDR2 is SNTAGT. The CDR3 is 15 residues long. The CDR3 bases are TGTGCCAGCAGTGAGGACACCTCTAGCACAGATACGCAGTATTTT. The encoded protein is CASSEDTSSTDTQYF.

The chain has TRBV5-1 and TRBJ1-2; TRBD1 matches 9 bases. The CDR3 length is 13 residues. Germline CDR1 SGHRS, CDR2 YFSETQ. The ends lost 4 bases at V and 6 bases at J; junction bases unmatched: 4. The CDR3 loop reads CASSRDRADGYTF. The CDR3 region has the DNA TGCGCCAGCAGCAGGGACAGGGCAGATGGCTACACCTTC.

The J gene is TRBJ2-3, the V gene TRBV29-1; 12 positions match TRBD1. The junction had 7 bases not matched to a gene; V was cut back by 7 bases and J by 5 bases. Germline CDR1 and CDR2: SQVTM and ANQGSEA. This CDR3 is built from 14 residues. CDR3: CSDSGQGAGDTQYF. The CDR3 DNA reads TGCAGCGACTCGGGACAGGGGGCGGGAGATACGCAGTATTTT.